This T cell receptor beta chain is from a study of Graves' ophthalmopathy and Graves' hyperthyroidism. Overall study context: Blood was drawn at initial diagnosis, before any treatment.

RNA transcripts provided the template for amplifying TCR beta CDR3 regions. HTBI-primed RT-PCR formed the first round, and a multiplex PCR formed the second. MiXCR, run by TCRdb on the multiplex PCR reads, gives a single entry per CDR3 protein. The sample records 220,000 or so distinct CDR3 sequences, roughly 21% being singletons. V was pared by 4 bases and J by 5 bases, with 8 bases between. There are 12 residues in the CDR3. Germline V gene data show CDR1 as SNHLY and CDR2 as FYNNEI. This clonotype has ten or more counts. Sequences were obtained from peripheral blood. The chain uses TRBV2 and TRBJ1-2; D not certain. The source of this sequence is a woman aged 50 to 60 with Graves' ophthalmopathy. The CDR3 protein is CASSADTYGYTF. As DNA, the CDR3 is TGTGCCAGCAGTGCCGACACGTATGGCTACACCTTC.